These T cell receptor beta chains were read from a single sample in a study of post-analysis software for immune sequencing data. One entry per CDR3 protein, called by TCRdb with MiXCR from the PCR reads. This sample has approximately 730,000 distinct CDR3 sequences, with about 27% found just once. Sequenced input: blood. The receptors were gathered from a girl aged 10 to 17 with multiple sclerosis. CDR3s include the opening cysteine and the closing phenylalanine or tryptophan. D genes are given only for firm matches. Clone size is stated in some rows and not others, as once, few, many or a class when expanded.

j_gene,d_gene,abundance,v_gene,CDR3nt,CDR3aa
TRBJ1-1,TRBD1,few,TRBV10-3,TGTGCCATCAGTGACTCCGCGGGACAGTTGAACACTGAAGCTTTCTTT,CAISDSAGQLNTEAFF
TRBJ1-1,NA,NA,TRBV4-3,TGCGCCAGCAGTCGTAGGGGGTTAATTGGTCAAGCTTTCTTT,CASSRRGLIGQAFF
TRBJ2-5,TRBD1,NA,TRBV25-1,TGTGCCAGCAGTGACGACAGGGGGGCTCGGAAAGAGACCCAGTACTTC,CASSDDRGARKETQYF
TRBJ2-7,TRBD1,NA,TRBV7-9,TGTGCCAGCAGCTTATCCGCGACAGGGAACGAGCAGTACTTC,CASSLSATGNEQYF
TRBJ2-1,TRBD2,NA,TRBV7-2,TGTGCCAGCAGCTTAAGGCTAGCGGGAGACATCTCCTACAATGAGCAGTTCTTC,CASSLRLAGDISYNEQFF
TRBJ2-1,TRBD2,NA,TRBV27,TGTGCCAGCAGTATATCGGGGGGTGAAAGCTCCTACAATGAGCAGTTCTTC,CASSISGGESSYNEQFF
TRBJ2-7,NA,NA,TRBV11-3,TGTGCCAGCAGCTTAACAGCGACTAGCGAGCAGTACTTC,CASSLTATSEQYF
TRBJ2-6,NA,once,TRBV5-1,TGCGCCAGCAGCGGGAACAGGGTCTCTGGGGCCAACGTCCTGACTTTC,CASSGNRVSGANVLTF
TRBJ2-5,NA,few,TRBV6-5,TGTGCCAGCAGTTCCCCGGGACATCATTGGGGGGAGACCCAGTACTTC,CASSSPGHHWGETQYF
TRBJ1-2,TRBD1,few,TRBV6-5,TGTGCCAGCAGTTCCTTCACAGGGGGCTATGGCTACACCTTC,CASSSFTGGYGYTF
TRBJ2-5,TRBD2,NA,TRBV4-2,TGTGCCAGCAGCCAAGACCGCGGGGGGGCTAGATCGGAGACCCAGTACTTC,CASSQDRGGARSETQYF